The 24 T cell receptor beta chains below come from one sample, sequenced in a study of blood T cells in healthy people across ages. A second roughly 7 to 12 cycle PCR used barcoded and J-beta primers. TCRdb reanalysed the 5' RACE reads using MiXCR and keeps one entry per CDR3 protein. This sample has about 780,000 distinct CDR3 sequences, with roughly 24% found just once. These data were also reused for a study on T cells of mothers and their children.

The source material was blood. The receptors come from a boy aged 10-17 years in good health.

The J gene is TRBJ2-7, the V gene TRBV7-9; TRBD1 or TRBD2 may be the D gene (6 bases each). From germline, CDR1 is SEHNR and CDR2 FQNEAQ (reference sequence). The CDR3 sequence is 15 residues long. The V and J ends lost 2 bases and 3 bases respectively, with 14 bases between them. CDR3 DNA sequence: TGTGCCAGCAGCTTATGGACCGGGGGCGGCTACGAGCAGTACTTC. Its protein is CASSLWTGGGYEQYF.

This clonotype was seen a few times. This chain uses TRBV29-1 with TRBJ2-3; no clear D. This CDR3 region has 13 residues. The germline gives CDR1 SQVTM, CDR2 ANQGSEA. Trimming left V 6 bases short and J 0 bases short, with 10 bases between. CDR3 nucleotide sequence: TGCAGCGTGAGAAGTACTAGCACAGATACGCAGTATTTT. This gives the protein CSVRSTSTDTQYF.

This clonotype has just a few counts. This chain's CDR3 is CATSREGGTNEKLFF. The CDR3 DNA is TGTGCCACCAGCAGAGAAGGTGGAACTAATGAAAAACTGTTTTTT. V gene TRBV15 combines with J gene TRBJ1-4, with D unclear. This CDR3 spans 15 amino acids. Germline-derived CDR1 and CDR2 are LNHNV and YYDKDF (reference sequence). V was trimmed by 0 bases and J by 1 base, leaving 6 bases between them.

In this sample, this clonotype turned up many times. In DNA form, the CDR3 reads TGCAGTGCTAGAGATGTCAGGGAAGAGACCCAGTACTTC. It encodes CSARDVREETQYF. This chain joins TRBV20-1 and TRBJ2-5, with D perhaps TRBD1 (5 bases). V gave up 0 bases and J gave up 3 bases, with 8 bases separating them. Germline V gene data show CDR1 as DFQATT and CDR2 as SNEGSKA (reference sequence). The CDR3 covers 13 residues.

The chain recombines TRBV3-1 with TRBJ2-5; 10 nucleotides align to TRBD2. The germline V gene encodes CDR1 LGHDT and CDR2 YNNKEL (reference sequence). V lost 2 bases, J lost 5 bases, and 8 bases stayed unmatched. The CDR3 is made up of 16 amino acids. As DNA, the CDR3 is TGTGCCAGCAGCCAAACCACTAGCGGGGAGGGGGAGACCCAGTACTTC. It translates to CASSQTTSGEGETQYF.

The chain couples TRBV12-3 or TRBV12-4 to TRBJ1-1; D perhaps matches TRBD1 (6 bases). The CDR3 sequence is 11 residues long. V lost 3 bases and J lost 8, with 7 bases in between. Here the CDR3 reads CASSFGQEAFF. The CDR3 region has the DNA TGTGCCAGCAGTTTCGGACAGGAAGCTTTCTTT.

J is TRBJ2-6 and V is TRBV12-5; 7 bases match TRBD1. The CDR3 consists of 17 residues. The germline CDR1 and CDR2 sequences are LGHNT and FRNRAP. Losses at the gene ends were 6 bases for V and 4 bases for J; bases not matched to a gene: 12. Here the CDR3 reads CASGQGVVTAGANVLTF. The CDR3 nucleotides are TGTGCTAGTGGCCAGGGGGTAGTCACAGCCGGGGCCAACGTCCTGACTTTC.

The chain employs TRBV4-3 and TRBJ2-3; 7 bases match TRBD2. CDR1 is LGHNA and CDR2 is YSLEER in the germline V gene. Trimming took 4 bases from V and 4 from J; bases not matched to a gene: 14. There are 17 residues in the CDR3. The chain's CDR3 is CASSRLPGGEAPDTQYF. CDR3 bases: TGCGCCAGCAGCCGCCTACCGGGAGGAGAGGCCCCAGATACGCAGTATTTT.

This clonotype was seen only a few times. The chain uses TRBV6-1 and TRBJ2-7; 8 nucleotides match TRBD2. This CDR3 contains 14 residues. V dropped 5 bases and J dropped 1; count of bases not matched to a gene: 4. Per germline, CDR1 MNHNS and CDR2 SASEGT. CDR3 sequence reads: CASSNGGASYEQYF. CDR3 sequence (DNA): TGTGCCAGCAGTAACGGGGGGGCTTCCTACGAGCAGTACTTC.

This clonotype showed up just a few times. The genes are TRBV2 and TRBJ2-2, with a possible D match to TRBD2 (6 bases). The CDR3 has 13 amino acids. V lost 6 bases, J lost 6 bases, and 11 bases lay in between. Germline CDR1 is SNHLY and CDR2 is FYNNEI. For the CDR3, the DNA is TGTGCCAGCAGAGCCACTAGCTCCGGGGAGCTGTTTTTT. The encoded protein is CASRATSSGELFF. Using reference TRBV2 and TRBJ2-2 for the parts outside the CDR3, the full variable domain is EPEVTQTPSHQVTQMGQEVILRCVPISNHLYFYWYRQILGQKVEFLVSFYNNEISEKSEIFDDQFSVERPDGSNFTLKIRSTKLEDSAMYFCASRATSSGELFFGEGSRLTVL.

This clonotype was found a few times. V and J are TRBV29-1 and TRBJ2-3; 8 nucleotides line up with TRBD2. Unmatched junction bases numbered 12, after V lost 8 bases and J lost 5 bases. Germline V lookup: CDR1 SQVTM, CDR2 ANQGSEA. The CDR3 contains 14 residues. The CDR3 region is CSSRMPGGGDTQYF. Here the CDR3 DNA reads TGCAGCAGCCGTATGCCGGGGGGGGGAGATACGCAGTATTTT.

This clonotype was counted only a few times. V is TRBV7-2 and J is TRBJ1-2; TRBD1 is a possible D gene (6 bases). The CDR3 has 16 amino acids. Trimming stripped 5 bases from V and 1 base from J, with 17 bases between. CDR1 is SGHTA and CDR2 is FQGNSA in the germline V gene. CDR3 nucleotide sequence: TGTGCCAGCAGCCAAGGTTCGGGGGCACTTAACTATGGCTACACCTTC. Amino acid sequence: CASSQGSGALNYGYTF.

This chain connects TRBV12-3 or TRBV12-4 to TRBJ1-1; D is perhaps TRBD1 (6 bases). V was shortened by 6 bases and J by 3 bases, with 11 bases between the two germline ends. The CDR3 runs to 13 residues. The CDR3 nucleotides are TGTGCCAGCAGAGATGGGGGCCACACTGAAGCTTTCTTT. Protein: CASRDGGHTEAFF.

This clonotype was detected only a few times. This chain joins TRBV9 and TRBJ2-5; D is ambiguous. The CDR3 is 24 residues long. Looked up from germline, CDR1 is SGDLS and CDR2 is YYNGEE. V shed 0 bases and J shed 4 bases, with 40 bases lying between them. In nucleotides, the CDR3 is TGTGCCAGCAGCGTAGCAAAAACTATTCACGAGTCTTCAAAACTATTCGGGTTGCGAGAGACCCAGTACTTC. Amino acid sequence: CASSVAKTIHESSKLFGLRETQYF.

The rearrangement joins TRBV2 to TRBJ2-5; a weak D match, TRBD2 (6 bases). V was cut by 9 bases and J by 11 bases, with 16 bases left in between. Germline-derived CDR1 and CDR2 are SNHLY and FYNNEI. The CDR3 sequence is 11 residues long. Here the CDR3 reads CARSHGGEQYF. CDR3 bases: TGTGCCAGGTCACACGGGGGTGAGCAGTACTTC.

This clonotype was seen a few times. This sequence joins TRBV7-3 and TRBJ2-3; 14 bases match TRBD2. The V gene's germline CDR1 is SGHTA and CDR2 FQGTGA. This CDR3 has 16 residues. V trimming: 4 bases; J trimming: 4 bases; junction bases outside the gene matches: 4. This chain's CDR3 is CASSSGTSGGPDTQYF. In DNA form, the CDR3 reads TGTGCCAGCAGCTCAGGGACTAGCGGGGGACCAGATACGCAGTATTTT.

The CDR3 is CASSLGSGGKLFF. The CDR3 DNA follows: TGTGCCAGCAGCTTAGGGAGCGGTGGGAAACTGTTTTTT. V and J are TRBV7-2 and TRBJ1-4; D gene ambiguous. V gave up 1 base and J gave up 11 bases, with 11 bases separating them. In germline, CDR1 is SGHTA, CDR2 FQGNSA. The CDR3 is 13 amino acids.

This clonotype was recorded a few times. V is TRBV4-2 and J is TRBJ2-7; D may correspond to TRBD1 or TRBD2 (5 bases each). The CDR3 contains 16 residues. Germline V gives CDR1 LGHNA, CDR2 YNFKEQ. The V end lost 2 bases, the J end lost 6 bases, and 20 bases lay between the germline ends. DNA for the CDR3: TGTGCCAGCAGCCAACACAGGCTCGAGGGGAGACTCGAGCAGTACTTC. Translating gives CASSQHRLEGRLEQYF.

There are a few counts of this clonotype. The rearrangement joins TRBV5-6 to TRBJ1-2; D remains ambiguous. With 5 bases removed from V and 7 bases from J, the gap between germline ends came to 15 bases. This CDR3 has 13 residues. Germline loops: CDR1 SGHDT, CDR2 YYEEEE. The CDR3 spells CASRAGEGSGYTF. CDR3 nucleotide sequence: TGTGCCAGCAGAGCCGGGGAGGGTAGTGGCTACACCTTC.

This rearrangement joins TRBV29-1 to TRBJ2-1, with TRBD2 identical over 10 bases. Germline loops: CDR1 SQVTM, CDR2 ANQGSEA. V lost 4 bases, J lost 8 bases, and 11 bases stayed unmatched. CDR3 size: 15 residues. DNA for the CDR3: TGCAGCGTTGGTTGGGTAGCGGGGGGCCTCGATGAGCAGTTCTTC. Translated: CSVGWVAGGLDEQFF.

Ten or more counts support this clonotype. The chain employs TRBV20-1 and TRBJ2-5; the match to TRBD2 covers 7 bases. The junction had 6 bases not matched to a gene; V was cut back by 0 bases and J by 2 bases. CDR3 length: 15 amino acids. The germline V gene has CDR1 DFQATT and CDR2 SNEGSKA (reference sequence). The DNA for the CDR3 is TGCAGTGCTAGAGATCGAATACTAGCGCAAGAGACCCAGTACTTC. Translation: CSARDRILAQETQYF.

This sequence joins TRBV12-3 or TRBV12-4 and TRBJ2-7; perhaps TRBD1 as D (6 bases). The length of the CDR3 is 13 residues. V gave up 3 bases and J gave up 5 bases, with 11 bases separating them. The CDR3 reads CASSFHRENEQYF. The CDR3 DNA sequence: TGTGCCAGCAGTTTCCACAGGGAAAACGAGCAGTACTTC.

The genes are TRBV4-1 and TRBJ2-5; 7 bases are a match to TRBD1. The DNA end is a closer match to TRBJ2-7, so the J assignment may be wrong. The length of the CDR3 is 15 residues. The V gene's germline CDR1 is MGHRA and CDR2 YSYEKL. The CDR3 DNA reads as TGCGCCAGCAGCCGCGGGCAGGGGGATTCCTACGAGCAGTACTTC. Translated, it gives CASSRGQGDSYEQYF.

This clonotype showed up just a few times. DNA of the CDR3: TGTGCCAGCAGCACAGGGGGGTCTGGGGCCAACGTCCTGACTTTC. Encoded protein: CASSTGGSGANVLTF. The V and J genes are TRBV12-3 or TRBV12-4 and TRBJ2-6, with 8 bases fitting TRBD1. J lost 1 base, V lost 6 bases, and 2 bases had no gene match. The CDR3 sequence is 15 residues long.